These 4 T cell receptor beta chains were sequenced from one sample in a study of blood T cell repertoires in COVID-19. Sequenced by immunoSEQ multiplex PCR; TCRdb stores in-frame clones only, minus some. Altogether some 70,000 clones are present, more than 70% being singletons, with the ten largest covering 6.3%. The sample consisted of peripheral blood. The receptors shown here come from a woman aged 55 to 70 with acute or convalescent COVID-19.

The V and J genes are TRBV28 and TRBJ1-4; 8 bases agree with TRBD1. Per the germline V gene, CDR1 is MDHEN and CDR2 is SYDVKM. The CDR3 extends over 14 amino acids. V lost 6 bases to trimming and J lost 2 bases; unmatched junction nucleotides: 2. The CDR3 region has the DNA TGTGCCAGCAGGCACAGGGGGACTAATGAAAAACTGTTTTTT. Amino acid sequence: CASRHRGTNEKLFF.

In DNA form, the CDR3 reads TGTGCCAGTAGTCTACGACAGGGTGAGGAAAAACTGTTTTTT. It translates to CASSLRQGEEKLFF. V is TRBV19 and J is TRBJ1-4; 7 bases align to TRBD1. CDR1 LNHDA and CDR2 SQIVND come from the germline V gene (reference sequence). V gave up 5 bases and J gave up 8 bases; unmatched junction bases: 8. The CDR3 runs 14 residues. Complete variable domain (other parts from reference TRBV19 and TRBJ1-4): DGGITQSPKYLFRKEGQNVTLSCEQNLNHDAMYWYRQDPGQGLRLIYYSQIVNDFQKGDIAEGYSVSREKKESFPLTVTSAQKNPTAFYLCASSLRQGEEKLFFGSGTQLSVL.

The rearrangement uses TRBV15 and TRBJ2-1; 8 nucleotides line up with TRBD1. V dropped 6 bases and J dropped 5; count of bases not matched to a gene: 6. CDR1 and CDR2 (germline): LNHNV, YYDKDF (reference sequence). CDR3 length equals 14 residues. CDR3 nucleotides: TGTGCCACCAGTCTTGAGGACAGGGACAATGAGCAGTTCTTC. Translation: CATSLEDRDNEQFF.

The chain has TRBV6-2 or TRBV6-3 and TRBJ2-3; 7 bases are a match to TRBD2. The trim removed 0 bases at V and 1 base at J, leaving 4 bases unmatched. This CDR3 has 16 residues. CDR1 and CDR2 from the germline V gene are MNHEY and SVGEGT. The CDR3 DNA follows: TGTGCCAGCAGTTACTCGGGCGGGGGTCGCACAGATACGCAGTATTTT. It encodes CASSYSGGGRTDTQYF.